This T cell receptor (beta chain) was found in a study of blood T cell repertoires in COVID-19. Study overall: Sites across the United States, Italy and Spain contributed samples from acute and convalescent COVID-19. From T cells, B-cell-depleted T cells, or PBMCs came the material, which was cDNA or gDNA.

Trimming left V 4 bases short and J 10 bases short, with 16 bases between. Looked up from germline, CDR1 is LGHDT and CDR2 is YNNKEL (reference sequence). This CDR3 contains 13 residues. This clone was recorded only once. In the original workflow: Amplifying reference gene primers gave estimates of nucleated cell counts. TCRdb keeps only in-frame clones here, not all; method: immunoSEQ multiplex PCR. That table gives V, J and clone size, and the DNA gave D and trimming. Of under 200,000 clones in the sample, roughly 83% are singletons; the top ten hold 13% to 15%. Sequencing was done on a sample of peripheral blood. This TCR derives from a man aged 18 to 35 with active or convalescent COVID-19. The V gene is TRBV3-1 (or the pseudogene TRBV3-2), the J gene TRBJ1-1; the D is unclear. CDR3 DNA: TGTGCCAGCAGCCGCGGACCGCTTGGGAGAGCTTTCTTT. Amino acids: CASSRGPLGRAFF.